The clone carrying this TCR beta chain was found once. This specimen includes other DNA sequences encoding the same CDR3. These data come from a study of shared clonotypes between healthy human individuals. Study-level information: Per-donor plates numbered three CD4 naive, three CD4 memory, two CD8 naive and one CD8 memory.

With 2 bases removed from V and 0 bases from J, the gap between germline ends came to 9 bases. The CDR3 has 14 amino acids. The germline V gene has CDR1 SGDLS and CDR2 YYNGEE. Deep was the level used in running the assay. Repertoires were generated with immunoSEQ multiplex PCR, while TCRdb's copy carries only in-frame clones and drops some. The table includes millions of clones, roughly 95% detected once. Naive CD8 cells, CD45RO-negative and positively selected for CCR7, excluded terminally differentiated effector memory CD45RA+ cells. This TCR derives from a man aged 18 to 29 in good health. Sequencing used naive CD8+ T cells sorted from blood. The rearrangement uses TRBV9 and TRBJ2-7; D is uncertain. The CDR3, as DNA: TGTGCCAGCAGCGTTGGCGGTAGCTCCTACGAGCAGTACTTC. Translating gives CASSVGGSSYEQYF.